This T cell receptor (beta chain) comes out of a study of regulatory T cells in long-lasting Graves disease. Study-level findings and limits: Patients with persistent disease showed a bias toward TRBV28, TRBJ1-2 and TRBJ2-5. It was peripheral blood alone, not thyroid tissue, that was studied.

As for this clonotype: Its antigen remains unknown. A much larger clone differs from this one at a single base, so this may be a read error.

TCR beta libraries were built with iRepertoire HTBI primers and Arm-PCR of CDR3 regions. Per the original data handling: More than 55 TRBV and some 14 TRBJ segments were identified across samples. TCRdb re-called the multiplex PCR reads with MiXCR, one entry per CDR3 protein. Here the V and J calls rest on TCRdb's processing, not on the authors' analysis. The sample carries about 450,000 distinct CDR3 sequences, about 20% recorded once. The germline V gene has CDR1 MRHNA and CDR2 SNTAGT. The CDR3 sequence is 15 residues long. Stated time point: persistent/refractory GD, antithyroid drugs over 5 years with positive TRAb. Following extraction of RNA from PBMCs, that RNA was used to make the TCR library.

This receptor was taken from a female donor with Graves disease. Specimen: peripheral blood mononuclear cells (PBMCs), collected when the disease was refractory, from a patient treated with antithyroid drugs. The chain carries TRBV6-4 and TRBJ2-5, with TRBD2 matching over 12 bases. The CDR3 loop reads CASTRRLAGEEAQYF. The CDR3, as DNA: TGTGCCAGCACCCGTCGACTAGCGGGAGAAGAGGCCCAGTACTTC.